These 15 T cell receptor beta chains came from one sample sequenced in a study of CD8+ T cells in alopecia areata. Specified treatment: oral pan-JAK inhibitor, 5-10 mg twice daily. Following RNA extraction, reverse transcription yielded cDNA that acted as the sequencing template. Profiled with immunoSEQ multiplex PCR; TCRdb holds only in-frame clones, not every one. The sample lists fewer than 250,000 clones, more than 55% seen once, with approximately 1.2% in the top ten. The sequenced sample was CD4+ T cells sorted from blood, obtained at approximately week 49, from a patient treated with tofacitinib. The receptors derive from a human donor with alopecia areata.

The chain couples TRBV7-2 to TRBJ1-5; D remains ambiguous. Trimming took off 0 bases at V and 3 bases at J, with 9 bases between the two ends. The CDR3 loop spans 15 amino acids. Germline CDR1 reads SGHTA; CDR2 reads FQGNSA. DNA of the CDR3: TGTGCCAGCAGCTTAGCGTCAGCAGCCAATCAGCCCCAGCATTTT. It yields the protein CASSLASAANQPQHF.

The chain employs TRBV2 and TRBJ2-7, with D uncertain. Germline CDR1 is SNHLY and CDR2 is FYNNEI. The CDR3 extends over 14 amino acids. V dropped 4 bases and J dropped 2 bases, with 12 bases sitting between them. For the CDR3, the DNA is TGTGCCAGCAGTGTGGGTAGGGCCACCTACGAGCAGTACTTC. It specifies CASSVGRATYEQYF.

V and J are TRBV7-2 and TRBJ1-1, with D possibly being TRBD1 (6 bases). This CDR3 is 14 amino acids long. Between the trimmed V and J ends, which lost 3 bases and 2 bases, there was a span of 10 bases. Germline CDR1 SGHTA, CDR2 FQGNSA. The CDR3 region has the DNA TGTGCCAGCAGCTTCGTACAGGGCAACACTGAAGCTTTCTTT. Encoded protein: CASSFVQGNTEAFF.

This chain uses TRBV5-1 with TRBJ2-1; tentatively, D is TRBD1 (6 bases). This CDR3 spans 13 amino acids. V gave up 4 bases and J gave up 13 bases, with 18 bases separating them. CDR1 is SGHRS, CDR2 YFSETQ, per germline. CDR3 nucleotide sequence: TGCGCCAGCAGCCCGGCAGCCTGGGGGCCACAGTTCTTC. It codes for CASSPAAWGPQFF.

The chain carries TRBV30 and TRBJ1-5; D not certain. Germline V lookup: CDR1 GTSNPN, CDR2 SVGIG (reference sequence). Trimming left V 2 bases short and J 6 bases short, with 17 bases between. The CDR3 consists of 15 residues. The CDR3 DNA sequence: TGTGCCTGGAGTAGCATTTCGGCGGCGAGTCAGCCCCAGCATTTT. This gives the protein CAWSSISAASQPQHF.

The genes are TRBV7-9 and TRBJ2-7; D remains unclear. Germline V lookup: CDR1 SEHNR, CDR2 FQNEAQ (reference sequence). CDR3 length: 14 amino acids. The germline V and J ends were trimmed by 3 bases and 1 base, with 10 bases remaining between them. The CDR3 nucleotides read TGTGCCAGCAGCTTGGATCTGGTATCCTACGAGCAGTACTTC. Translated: CASSLDLVSYEQYF.

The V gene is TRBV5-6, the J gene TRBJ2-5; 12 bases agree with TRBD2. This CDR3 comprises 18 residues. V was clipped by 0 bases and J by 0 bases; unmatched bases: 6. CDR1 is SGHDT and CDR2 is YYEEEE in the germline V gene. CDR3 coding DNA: TGTGCCAGCAGCTTGGTATTGAGACTAGCGGGGGACCAAGAGACCCAGTACTTC. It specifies CASSLVLRLAGDQETQYF. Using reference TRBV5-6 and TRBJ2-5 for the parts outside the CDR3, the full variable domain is DAGVTQSPTHLIKTRGQQVTLRCSPKSGHDTVSWYQQALGQGPQFIFQYYEEEERQRGNFPDRFSGHQFPNYSSELNVNALLLGDSALYLCASSLVLRLAGDQETQYFGPGTRLLVL.

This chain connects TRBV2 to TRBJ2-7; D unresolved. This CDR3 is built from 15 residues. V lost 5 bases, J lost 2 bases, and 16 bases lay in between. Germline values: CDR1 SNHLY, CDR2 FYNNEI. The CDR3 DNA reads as TGTGCCAGCAGTCAAGAACTTGGGTACGCCTACGAGCAGTACTTC. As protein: CASSQELGYAYEQYF.

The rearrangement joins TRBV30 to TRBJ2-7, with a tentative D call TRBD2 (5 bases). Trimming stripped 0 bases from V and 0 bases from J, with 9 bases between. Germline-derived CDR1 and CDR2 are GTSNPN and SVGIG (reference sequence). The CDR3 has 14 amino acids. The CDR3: CAWSVSGISYEQYF. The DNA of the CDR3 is TGTGCCTGGAGTGTATCCGGGATCTCCTACGAGCAGTACTTC.

The CDR3 spells CASSLGGAAGYTF. The CDR3 DNA follows: TGTGCCAGCAGCTTGGGGGGCGCGGCTGGCTACACCTTC. V usage is TRBV5-4 and J usage is TRBJ1-2, with D possibly TRBD1 on 5 matching bases. Trimming removed 0 bases from V and 7 bases from J, with 10 bases in between. Germline CDR1 is SGHNT and CDR2 is YYREEE (reference sequence). The CDR3 totals 13 residues.

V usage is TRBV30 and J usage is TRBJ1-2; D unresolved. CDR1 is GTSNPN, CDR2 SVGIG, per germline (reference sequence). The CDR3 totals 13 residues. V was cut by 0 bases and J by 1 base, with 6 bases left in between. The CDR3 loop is CAWSVRFNYGYTF. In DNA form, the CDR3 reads TGTGCCTGGAGTGTAAGATTTAACTATGGCTACACCTTC.

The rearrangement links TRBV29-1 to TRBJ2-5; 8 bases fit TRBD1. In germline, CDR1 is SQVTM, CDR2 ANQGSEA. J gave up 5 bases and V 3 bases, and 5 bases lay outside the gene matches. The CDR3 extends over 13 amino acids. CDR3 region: CSVDRGQAETQYF. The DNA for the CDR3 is TGCAGCGTTGATCGGGGACAGGCTGAGACCCAGTACTTC.

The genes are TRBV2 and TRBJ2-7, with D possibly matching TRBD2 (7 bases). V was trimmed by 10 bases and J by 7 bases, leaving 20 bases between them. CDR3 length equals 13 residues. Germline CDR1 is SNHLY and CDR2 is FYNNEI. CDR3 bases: TGTGCCACTGTATACAGGGACTACTTAGAGCAGTACTTC. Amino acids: CATVYRDYLEQYF.

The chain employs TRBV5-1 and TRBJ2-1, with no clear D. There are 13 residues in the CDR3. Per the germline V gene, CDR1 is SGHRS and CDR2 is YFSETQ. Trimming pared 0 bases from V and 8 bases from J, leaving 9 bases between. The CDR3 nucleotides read TGCGCCAGCAGCTTGGAGGCGGCCGATGAGCAGTTCTTC. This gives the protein CASSLEAADEQFF.

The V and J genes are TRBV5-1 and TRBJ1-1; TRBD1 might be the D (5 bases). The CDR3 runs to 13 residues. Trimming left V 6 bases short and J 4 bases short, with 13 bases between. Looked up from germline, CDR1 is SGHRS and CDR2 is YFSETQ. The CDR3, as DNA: TGCGCCAGCACCCGGGGCCAGGGCACTGAAGCTTTCTTT. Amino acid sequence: CASTRGQGTEAFF.